What follows describes a single TCR beta chain. The target antigen is unknown. Assay used: immunoSEQ multiplex PCR; TCRdb lists only in-frame clones, some missing. The data hold under 100,000 clones, with 85% to 90% observed a single time. Trimming removed 0 bases at V and 5 bases at J, with 10 bases between. Germline CDR1 reads SEHNR; CDR2 reads FQNEAQ (reference sequence). The CDR3 totals 14 residues. This entry comes from a study of OX40 agonist ivuxolimab in advanced cancers. Study overall: Patients were treated with intravenous ivuxolimab, dosed at 0.01 to 10 mg/kg and infused every 2 weeks. Two patients with cutaneous melanoma and one with hepatocellular carcinoma, three in total, showed partial responses.

Study conclusions and caveats: Among some nonresponders, normalized T-cell clonal expansion was also low. Dose levels from 0.1 to 3.0 mg/kg saw CD4+ and CD8+ blood T cells expand clonally by week 6.

The material was CD4+ or CD8+ T cells sorted from blood, obtained in a trial of the OX40 agonist ivuxolimab. This sequence was found in an adult with an advanced solid tumor such as melanoma, head and neck, liver or kidney cancer. The V gene is TRBV7-9, the J gene TRBJ1-1; D call uncertain. In DNA, the CDR3 is TGTGCCAGCAGCTTAGCGGCAGGTGGGACTGAAGCTTTCTTT. Amino acids: CASSLAAGGTEAFF.